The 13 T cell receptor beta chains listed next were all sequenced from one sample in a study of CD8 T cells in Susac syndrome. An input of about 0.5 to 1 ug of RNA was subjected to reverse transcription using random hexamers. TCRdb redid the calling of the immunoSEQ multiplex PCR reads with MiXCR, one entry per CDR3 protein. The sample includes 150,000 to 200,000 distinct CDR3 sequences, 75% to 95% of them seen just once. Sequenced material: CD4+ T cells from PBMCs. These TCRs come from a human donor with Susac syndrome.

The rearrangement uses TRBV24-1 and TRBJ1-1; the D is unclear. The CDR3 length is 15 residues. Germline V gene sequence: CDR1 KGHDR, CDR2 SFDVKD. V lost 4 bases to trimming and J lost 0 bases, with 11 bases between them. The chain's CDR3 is CATSDPELMNTEAFF. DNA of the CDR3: TGTGCCACCAGTGACCCCGAACTGATGAACACTGAAGCTTTCTTT.

The chain's CDR3 is CSAQGQGASYEQYF. CDR3 coding DNA: TGCAGTGCCCAAGGGCAGGGGGCCTCCTACGAGCAGTACTTC. The chain employs TRBV20-1 and TRBJ2-7; 8 bases align to TRBD1. Germline CDR1 and CDR2: DFQATT and SNEGSKA (reference sequence). Trimming at V came to 6 bases and at J to 0 bases, leaving 7 bases not matched to a gene. The CDR3 has 14 amino acids.

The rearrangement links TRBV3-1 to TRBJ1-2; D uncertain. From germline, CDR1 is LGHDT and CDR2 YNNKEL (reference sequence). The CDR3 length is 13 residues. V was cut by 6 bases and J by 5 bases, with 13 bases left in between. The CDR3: CASSLSPEYGYTF. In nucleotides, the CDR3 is TGTGCCAGCAGTCTTTCTCCGGAATATGGCTACACCTTC.

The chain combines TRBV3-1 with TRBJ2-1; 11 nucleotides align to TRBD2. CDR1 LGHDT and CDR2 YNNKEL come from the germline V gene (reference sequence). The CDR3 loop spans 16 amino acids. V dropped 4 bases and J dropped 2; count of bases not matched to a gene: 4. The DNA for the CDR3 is TGTGCCAGCAGCCTTCCGGGACTAGCGGCCTACAATGAGCAGTTCTTC. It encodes CASSLPGLAAYNEQFF.

In nucleotides, the CDR3 is TGTGCCAGCAGAGGCCGTAGCAATCAGCCCCAGCATTTT. Translating gives CASRGRSNQPQHF. This rearrangement joins TRBV2 to TRBJ1-5; D unclear. CDR3 length: 13 amino acids. Looked up from germline, CDR1 is SNHLY and CDR2 is FYNNEI. Trimming pared 6 bases from V and 0 bases from J, leaving 6 bases between. Complete variable domain (other parts from reference TRBV2 and TRBJ1-5): EPEVTQTPSHQVTQMGQEVILRCVPISNHLYFYWYRQILGQKVEFLVSFYNNEISEKSEIFDDQFSVERPDGSNFTLKIRSTKLEDSAMYFCASRGRSNQPQHFGDGTRLSIL.

CDR3 protein: CASRLAMNTEAFF. CDR3 coding DNA: TGCGCCAGCAGACTCGCGATGAACACTGAAGCTTTCTTT. The chain recombines TRBV10-1 with TRBJ1-1; D is unclear. CDR1 WNHNN and CDR2 SYGVQD come from the germline V gene (reference sequence). Between the trimmed V and J ends, which lost 6 bases and 0 bases, there was a span of 8 bases. There are 13 residues in the CDR3.

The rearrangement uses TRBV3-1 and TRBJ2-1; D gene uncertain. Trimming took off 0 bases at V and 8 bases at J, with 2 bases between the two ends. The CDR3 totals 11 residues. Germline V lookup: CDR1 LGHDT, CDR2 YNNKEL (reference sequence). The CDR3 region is CASSQDHEQFF. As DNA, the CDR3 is TGTGCCAGCAGCCAAGATCATGAGCAGTTCTTC.

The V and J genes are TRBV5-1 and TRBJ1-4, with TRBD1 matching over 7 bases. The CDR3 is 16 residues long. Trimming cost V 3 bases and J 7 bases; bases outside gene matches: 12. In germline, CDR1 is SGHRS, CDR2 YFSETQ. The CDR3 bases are TGCGCCAGCAGCTGGGGGACACAGGGGAGGGGTGAAAAACTGTTTTTT. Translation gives CASSWGTQGRGEKLFF.

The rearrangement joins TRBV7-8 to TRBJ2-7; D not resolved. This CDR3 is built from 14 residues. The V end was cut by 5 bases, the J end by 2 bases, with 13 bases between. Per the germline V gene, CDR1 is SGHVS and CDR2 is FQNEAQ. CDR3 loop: CASSQPSRPYEQYF. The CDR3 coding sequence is TGTGCCAGCAGCCAACCGAGTCGCCCCTACGAGCAGTACTTC.

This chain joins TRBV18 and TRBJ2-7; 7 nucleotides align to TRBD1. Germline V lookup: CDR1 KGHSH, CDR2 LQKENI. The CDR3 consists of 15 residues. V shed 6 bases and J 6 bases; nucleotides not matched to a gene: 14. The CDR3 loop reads CASSQAGTDGAEQYF. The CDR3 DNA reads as TGTGCCAGCTCGCAGGCCGGGACAGATGGTGCCGAGCAGTACTTC. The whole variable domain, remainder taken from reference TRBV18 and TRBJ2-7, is NAGVMQNPRHLVRRRGQEARLRCSPMKGHSHVYWYRQLPEEGLKFMVYLQKENIIDESGMPKERFSAEFPKEGPSILRIQQVVRGDSAAYFCASSQAGTDGAEQYFGPGTRLTVT.

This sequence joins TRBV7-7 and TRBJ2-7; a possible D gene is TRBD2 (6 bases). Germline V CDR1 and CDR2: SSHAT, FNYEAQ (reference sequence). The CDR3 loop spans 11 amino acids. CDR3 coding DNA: TGTGCTATTAAATCTGGGGGGGAGCAGTACTTC. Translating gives CAIKSGGEQYF.

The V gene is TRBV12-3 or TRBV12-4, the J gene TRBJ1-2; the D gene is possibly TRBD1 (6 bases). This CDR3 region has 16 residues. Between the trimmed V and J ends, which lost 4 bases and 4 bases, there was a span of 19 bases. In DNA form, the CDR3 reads TGTGCCAGCAGTTCGCGACAGGAGACACCAGTCTATGGCTACACCTTC. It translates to CASSSRQETPVYGYTF.

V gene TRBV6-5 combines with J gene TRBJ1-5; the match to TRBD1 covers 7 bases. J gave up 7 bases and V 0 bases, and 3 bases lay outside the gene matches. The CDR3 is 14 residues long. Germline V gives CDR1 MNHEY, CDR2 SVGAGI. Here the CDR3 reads CASSYSRGQQPQHF. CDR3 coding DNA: TGTGCCAGCAGTTACTCGAGGGGGCAACAGCCCCAGCATTTT.